A single sample is the source of the 25 T cell receptor beta chains below, sequenced in a study of tumor and adjacent non-tumor tissue in lung cancer. No cell sorting was done before RNA was extracted from the tissue. Three rounds of nested PCR, following a modified ARM-PCR protocol, produced the TCRbeta library. Using its own MiXCR run on the multiplex PCR reads, TCRdb lists one record per CDR3 protein. The table records approximately 100,000 distinct CDR3 sequences, roughly 74% of them present only once. Input material: lung tumor tissue. The source is a woman in her sixties with non-small cell lung cancer.

In regard to this clonotype: Here the CDR3 omits its conserved ending phenylalanine or tryptophan, so a read error is the likely source. The chain has TRBV11-2 and TRBJ2-7; D may be TRBD2 (6 bases). Deletions cut 1 base from V and 2 bases from J, with 12 bases between. CDR3 length: 15 amino acids. Germline V lookup: CDR1 SGHAT, CDR2 FQNNGV. The CDR3 DNA is TGTGCCAGCAGCTTAGGCGGGGAATTGGCCTACGAGCAGTACCTC. This codes for CASSLGGELAYEQYL.

Comment on this clonotype: Germline and junction disagree at one end, which may indicate a read error. The chain joins TRBV6-1 to TRBJ2-3; the match to TRBD1 covers 7 bases. Per the germline V gene, CDR1 is MNHNS and CDR2 is SASEGT. The CDR3 consists of 15 residues. The CDR3 protein is CANSVWDSVTDTQYF. The CDR3 region has the DNA TGTGCCAACAGTGTTTGGGACAGCGTCACAGATACGCAGTATTTT.

Note on this clonotype: A much larger clone lies one base from this, so it may be a read error. The V call is TRBV28, the J call TRBJ1-1; the match to TRBD1 covers 7 bases. The CDR3 totals 14 residues. The V gene's germline CDR1 is MDHEN and CDR2 SYDVKM. Losses at the gene ends were 6 bases for V and 3 bases for J; bases not matched to a gene: 7. CDR3 loop: CASREDRIYTEAFF. The CDR3, as DNA: TGTGCCAGCAGGGAGGACAGGATTTACACTGAAGCTTTCTTT.

On this clonotype: A much more abundant neighbour one base away suggests this may be a read error. The rearrangement uses TRBV6-5 and TRBJ1-6, with TRBD1 matching over 7 bases. This CDR3 has 14 amino acids. In germline, CDR1 is MNHEY, CDR2 SVGAGI. The CDR3 reads CTSKITGVDSPLHF. In DNA form, the CDR3 reads TGTACCAGCAAAATTACAGGGGTTGATTCACCCCTCCACTTT.

The chain couples TRBV11-3 to TRBJ2-7; TRBD1 matches at 8 bases. The J call could be wrong; TRBJ2-1 is a better fit for the DNA end. The germline V gene has CDR1 SGHNT and CDR2 YENEEA. The CDR3 runs to 15 residues. The DNA for the CDR3 is TGTGCCAGTATCTTAGACGGGACAGGTTCCTACGAGCAGTTCTTC. As protein: CASILDGTGSYEQFF.

A word on this clonotype: A much larger clone differs from this one at a single base, so this may be a read error. V and J are TRBV12-3 or TRBV12-4 and TRBJ2-7; unclear D gene. The CDR3 is 14 amino acids. The CDR3 coding sequence is TGTGCCATCAGTTATAACACCCGATCCTACGAGCAGTACTTC. Residues: CAISYNTRSYEQYF.

This clonotype appeared once. Given a much more abundant clone one base away, this may be a read error. This chain connects TRBV29-1 to TRBJ1-3; D is unclear. The CDR3 length is 13 residues. V was cut by 6 bases and J by 6 bases, with 15 bases left in between. In germline, CDR1 is SQVTM, CDR2 ANQGSEA. Written as DNA, the CDR3 is TGCAGCGTCCAACGCAGCCGGGAAAACACCATATATTTT. Its translation is CSVQRSRENTIYF.

A note on this clonotype: One end of the junction varies from germline; a read error may be responsible. J is TRBJ2-3 and V is TRBV28; tentative D call: TRBD1 (5 bases). CDR1 MDHEN and CDR2 SYDVKM come from the germline V gene. This CDR3 is 14 amino acids long. The CDR3 reads CGSTPYQGADKQYF. In DNA form, the CDR3 reads TGTGGCAGCACTCCTTACCAGGGCGCAGATAAGCAGTATTTT.

With regard to this clonotype: A junction end diverges from the germline sequence, so it may reflect a read error. The chain carries TRBV11-2 and TRBJ2-7; 7 nucleotides match TRBD1. The germline gives CDR1 SGHAT, CDR2 FQNNGV. The CDR3 is 18 amino acids. CDR3 DNA sequence: TGCGCCCGCAGCTCGGCCGGGACAGTGTATCAAGTCTCCTACGAGCAGTACTTC. It translates to CARSSAGTVYQVSYEQYF.

This clonotype has more than one count but fewer than ten. A much larger clone sits a single nucleotide away, making a read error possible. The rearrangement uses TRBV6-6 and TRBJ1-3, with D possibly matching TRBD1 (5 bases). The length of the CDR3 is 14 residues. The germline V gene encodes CDR1 MNHNY and CDR2 SVGAGI (reference sequence). CDR3 in DNA: TGTGTCAGCAGTTCCGACAGCTCTGGAAACACCATATATTTT. Its translation: CVSSSDSSGNTIYF.

Notes on this clonotype: Germline is not matched at one junction end, which may reflect a read error. The rearrangement links TRBV4-3 to TRBJ1-4; D not resolved. Germline V gives CDR1 LGHNA, CDR2 YSLEER. The CDR3 spans 16 residues. This chain's CDR3 is CATSQGRGRLNEKLFF. CDR3 DNA sequence: TGCGCCACCAGCCAAGGCCGAGGAAGGCTGAATGAAAAACTATTTTTT.

At least ten counts were recorded for this clonotype. This chain links TRBV4-3 with TRBJ1-4, with D unclear. Germline CDR1 is LGHNA and CDR2 is YSLEER. V was trimmed by 0 bases and J by 8 bases, leaving 16 bases between them. This CDR3 comprises 16 residues. The CDR3 spells CASSQDWSPEKEKLFF. The CDR3 DNA follows: TGCGCCAGCAGCCAAGATTGGTCCCCGGAAAAAGAAAAACTGTTTTTT.

Details on this clonotype: One junction end disagrees with the germline gene, perhaps due to a read error. The V gene is TRBV14, the J gene TRBJ2-1; 7 bases line up with TRBD2. CDR1 SGHDN and CDR2 FVKESK come from the germline V gene. The CDR3 length is 18 residues. The CDR3 loop is CASSPLGVAGPFYNDQFF. CDR3 DNA sequence: TGTGCCAGCAGCCCCCTTGGGGTAGCGGGCCCGTTCTACAATGACCAGTTCTTC.

This clonotype was observed a single time. A much larger clone lies one base from this, so it may be a read error. V and J are TRBV20-1 and TRBJ1-5, with D perhaps TRBD1 (5 bases). The V end lost 3 bases, the J end lost 5 bases, and 20 bases lay between the germline ends. The CDR3 runs to 16 residues. Germline CDR1 DFQATT, CDR2 SNEGSKA (reference sequence). The CDR3 spells CSARVTGGGFDQPQHF. As DNA, the CDR3 is TGCAGTGCTAGGGTAACGGGTGGGGGGTTCGATCAGCCCCAGCATTTT.

In the case of this clonotype: Here the CDR3 omits its conserved ending phenylalanine or tryptophan, so a read error is the likely source. The rearrangement links TRBV20-1 to TRBJ1-5; 9 positions agree with TRBD1. Trimming cost V 8 bases and J 5 bases; bases outside gene matches: 16. Germline assignment: CDR1 DFQATT and CDR2 SNEGSKA (reference sequence). This CDR3 has 16 amino acids. The CDR3 is CSTKGAGQGDYQPQHS. The CDR3 DNA sequence: TGCAGTACGAAGGGGGCGGGACAGGGAGACTATCAGCCCCAGCATTCT.

The rearrangement links TRBV28 to TRBJ1-2; D possibly corresponds to TRBD1 (6 bases). There are 15 residues in the CDR3. V was cut by 7 bases and J by 7 bases, with 22 bases left in between. Germline values: CDR1 MDHEN, CDR2 SYDVKM. The CDR3 sequence: CASKNRQGHSFGYTF. The DNA for the CDR3 is TGTGCCAGCAAAAATCGCCAGGGGCATAGTTTTGGCTACACCTTC.

A note on this clonotype: Compared with germline, one end of the junction differs, possibly owing to a read error. The CDR3 sequence: CASSQDGRGNYTEAFF. In nucleotides, the CDR3 is TGCGCCAGTAGCCAAGATGGGAGAGGGAATTACACTGAAGCTTTCTTT. V gene TRBV4-3 combines with J gene TRBJ1-1; D is unresolved. Germline values: CDR1 LGHNA, CDR2 YSLEER. CDR3 length: 16 residues.

This clonotype was picked up a small number of times. A much larger clone lies one base from this, so it may be a read error. This CDR3 reads CSVQTGGAAGYTF. DNA of the CDR3: TGCAGTGTACAGACAGGGGGCGCGGCTGGCTACACCTTC. The chain uses TRBV20-1 and TRBJ1-2; 10 bases match TRBD1. The V segment lost 7 bases and the J segment 7 bases; nucleotides outside the gene matches: 9. The CDR3 runs to 13 residues. Germline lookup yields CDR1 DFQATT and CDR2 SNEGSKA (reference sequence).

On this clonotype itself: Relative to the germline gene, one junction end is altered; a read error may explain this. V gene TRBV11-3 combines with J gene TRBJ2-1, with unresolved D. This CDR3 is built from 18 residues. Germline values: CDR1 SGHNT, CDR2 YENEEA. CDR3 nucleotide sequence: TGTGCCAGCAGTTATACCGACGGAGAGATTGGCTCCAACAATGAGCAGTTCTTC. It encodes CASSYTDGEIGSNNEQFF. The full variable domain, rest sourced from reference TRBV11-3 and TRBJ2-1, is EAGVVQSPRYKIIEKKQPVAFWCNPISGHNTLYWYLQNLGQGPELLIRYENEEAVDDSQLPKDRFSAERLKGVDSTLKIQPAELGDSAVYLCASSYTDGEIGSNNEQFFGPGTRLTVL.

The sample holds one count of this clonotype. One end of the junction is discordant with germline, which a read error may explain. The chain employs TRBV11-1 and TRBJ2-2; 12 positions match TRBD2. Germline V gene lookup returns CDR1 SGHAT and CDR2 FQDESV (reference sequence). CDR3 length: 17 residues. The CDR3 DNA sequence: TGTGGCAGCAGTCCGCGACTAGCGGGAGAATTCACCGGGGAGCTGTTTTTT. This gives the protein CGSSPRLAGEFTGELFF.

This chain connects TRBV28 to TRBJ2-7; 7 bases align to TRBD2. Germline V gene sequence: CDR1 MDHEN, CDR2 SYDVKM. This CDR3 comprises 16 residues. V trimming: 2 bases; J trimming: 0 bases; junction bases outside the gene matches: 7. The chain's CDR3 is CASSLMSGGSSYEQYF. The DNA for the CDR3 is TGTGCCAGCAGTTTAATGTCGGGGGGTAGCTCCTACGAGCAGTACTTC.

On this clonotype itself: This may come from a read error, since a much larger clone is one base off. The V call is TRBV6-6, the J call TRBJ1-2; no clear D. V was trimmed by 0 bases and J by 3 bases, leaving 8 bases between them. Germline assignment: CDR1 MNHNY and CDR2 SVGAGI (reference sequence). The CDR3 runs 14 residues. The CDR3 DNA is TGTGCCAGCAGTTACTCTGAGCAAGACTATGGCTACACCTTC. It encodes CASSYSEQDYGYTF.

V gene TRBV20-1 combines with J gene TRBJ1-1, with 7 bases identical to TRBD1. Germline CDR1 reads DFQATT; CDR2 reads SNEGSKA (reference sequence). V was pared by 5 bases and J by 5 bases, with 11 bases of the junction left unmatched. The CDR3 runs to 14 residues. The CDR3 is CSAGGVTGKTEAFF. In DNA form, the CDR3 reads TGCAGTGCTGGGGGGGTGACAGGGAAGACTGAAGCTTTCTTT.

As for this clonotype: At one boundary the junction diverges from the germline segment, which might be a read error. The rearrangement joins TRBV28 to TRBJ2-3; tentatively, D is TRBD2 (6 bases). Germline assignment: CDR1 MDHEN and CDR2 SYDVKM. The CDR3 is 15 residues long. Here the CDR3 DNA reads TGTGTCAGTAGTCCTGGGGACTCGGGCCTAGATATGCAGTATTTT. This encodes CVSSPGDSGLDMQYF.

Regarding this clonotype: A junction boundary mismatches the germline segment, possibly from a read error. This chain uses TRBV4-3 with TRBJ2-7; no firm D call. This CDR3 is built from 13 residues. Germline V gene data show CDR1 as LGHNA and CDR2 as YSLEER. CDR3 in DNA: TGCGCCAGCAGCCACTTAAGGGTCTACAAGCAGTACTTC. It specifies CASSHLRVYKQYF.